One and the same sample provided the 29 T cell receptor beta chains below, sequenced in a study of blood T cell repertoires in COVID-19. Sequencing was performed with immunoSEQ multiplex PCR; in TCRdb, only in-frame clones are kept and a portion is missing. The sample yields 220,000 or so clones, 75% to 90% seen once. The sequenced sample was peripheral blood. These receptors were obtained from a woman at least 80 years old with COVID-19, enrolled during active disease.

The J gene is TRBJ2-7, the V gene TRBV7-3, with 9 bases identical to TRBD2. Trimming at V came to 2 bases and at J to 3 bases, leaving 8 bases not matched to a gene. The CDR3 sequence is 16 residues long. The germline V gene encodes CDR1 SGHTA and CDR2 FQGTGA. CDR3 in amino acids: CASSLQGSGSVYEQYF. CDR3 bases: TGTGCCAGCAGCTTACAGGGTAGCGGGAGTGTCTACGAGCAGTACTTC.

J is TRBJ2-1 and V is TRBV7-6; D might be TRBD1 (5 bases). V shed 5 bases and J shed 2 bases, with 13 bases lying between them. The CDR3 length is 15 residues. CDR1 and CDR2 from the germline V gene are SGHVS and FNYEAQ. The CDR3 sequence: CASSPQAGPYNEQFF. The CDR3 bases are TGTGCCAGCAGCCCACAGGCTGGGCCCTACAATGAGCAGTTCTTC.

The sample holds many counts of this clone. The chain links TRBV5-1 to TRBJ1-6, with D maybe TRBD1 (5 bases). Germline V gene sequence: CDR1 SGHRS, CDR2 YFSETQ. The CDR3 spans 14 residues. V was trimmed by 0 bases and J by 9 bases, leaving 10 bases between them. CDR3 amino acids: CASSLGSGISPLHF. The CDR3 DNA follows: TGCGCCAGCAGCTTGGGGTCAGGGATTTCACCCCTCCACTTT.

The chain joins TRBV29-1 to TRBJ1-2; D unresolved. V gave up 0 bases and J gave up 8 bases, with 13 bases separating them. Germline CDR1 is SQVTM and CDR2 is ANQGSEA. This CDR3 contains 13 residues. The CDR3 region is CSVEDSRVEGYTF. CDR3 nucleotides: TGCAGCGTTGAAGATTCCCGGGTTGAGGGCTACACCTTC.

Here the CDR3 reads CATTPTGLAYEQYF. The CDR3 DNA sequence: TGTGCCACCACTCCGACAGGGTTGGCCTACGAGCAGTACTTC. The chain uses TRBV24-1 and TRBJ2-7; 7 positions match TRBD1. Germline V gene sequence: CDR1 KGHDR, CDR2 SFDVKD. The V segment lost 8 bases and the J segment 2 bases; nucleotides outside the gene matches: 8. The CDR3 totals 14 residues.

This chain joins TRBV7-9 and TRBJ2-3; 8 nucleotides agree with TRBD2. The junction had 13 bases not matched to a gene; V was cut back by 11 bases and J by 3 bases. The germline V gene encodes CDR1 SEHNR and CDR2 FQNEAQ (reference sequence). The CDR3 has 15 residues. The CDR3 loop reads CADDALSGDTDTQYF. The CDR3 nucleotides read TGTGCCGACGATGCGCTTAGCGGGGATACAGATACGCAGTATTTT.

The rearrangement uses TRBV4-3 and TRBJ2-7, with D possibly TRBD2 on 6 matching bases. There are 15 residues in the CDR3. The V end lost 1 base, the J end lost 5 bases, and 15 bases lay between the germline ends. Germline assignment: CDR1 LGHNA and CDR2 YSLEER. The CDR3 is CASSQVGGKVDEQYF. CDR3 bases: TGCGCCAGCAGCCAAGTTGGGGGGAAAGTCGACGAGCAGTACTTC.

The chain employs TRBV3-1 (or the pseudogene TRBV3-2) and TRBJ2-7; weak D call: TRBD1 (5 bases). CDR1 and CDR2 from the germline V gene are LGHDT and YNNKEL (reference sequence). The CDR3 is 14 residues long. Trimming removed 4 bases at V and 12 bases at J, with 22 bases between. The CDR3 nucleotides read TGTGCCAGCAGCCCCCAGGGAAAGGCCCATTTGTGGTACTTC. It encodes CASSPQGKAHLWYF.

The rearrangement uses TRBV28 and TRBJ2-2, with TRBD2 identical over 7 bases. V was pared by 10 bases and J by 5 bases, with 10 bases of the junction left unmatched. CDR1 and CDR2 (germline): MDHEN, SYDVKM. The CDR3 runs to 14 residues. CDR3 bases: TGTGCCACAACACCGGGACTAAGGACCGGGGAGCTGTTTTTT. Encoded protein: CATTPGLRTGELFF.

In the case of this clone: Distinct nucleotide sequences in the sample also encode this CDR3. This sequence joins TRBV5-1 and TRBJ1-5, with D hard to call. The ends were cut back, 2 bases at V and 1 base at J, with 7 bases in the middle. CDR1 and CDR2 (germline): SGHRS, YFSETQ. The CDR3 runs to 14 residues. The CDR3 is CASSLGGSNQPQHF. In nucleotides, the CDR3 is TGCGCCAGCAGCTTAGGAGGAAGCAATCAGCCCCAGCATTTT.

V and J are TRBV28 and TRBJ1-6; perhaps TRBD1 as D (5 bases). The germline CDR1 and CDR2 sequences are MDHEN and SYDVKM. V was pared by 7 bases and J by 10 bases, with 14 bases between. The CDR3 contains 13 residues. The CDR3 DNA is TGTGCCAGCAAGGGGATGTGGGGCTCACCCCTCCACTTT. Protein product: CASKGMWGSPLHF.

This clone was seen a single time. V and J are TRBV7-3 and TRBJ2-5; D possibly corresponds to TRBD2 (5 bases). Looked up from germline, CDR1 is SGHTA and CDR2 is FQGTGA. Trimming left V 5 bases short and J 3 bases short, with 10 bases between. The CDR3 is 13 residues long. The CDR3 is CASSTSSKETQYF. The CDR3 nucleotides are TGTGCCAGCAGCACCTCTAGCAAAGAGACCCAGTACTTC.

The genes are TRBV28 and TRBJ1-4; D may be TRBD1 (5 bases). CDR1 is MDHEN and CDR2 is SYDVKM in the germline V gene. The CDR3 is made up of 18 amino acids. V was pared by 3 bases and J by 0 bases, with 17 bases between. CDR3 residues: CASSFLRGAVATNEKLFF. DNA of the CDR3: TGTGCCAGCAGTTTCCTGCGTGGGGCAGTTGCAACTAATGAAAAACTGTTTTTT.

The gene calls are TRBV7-8 and TRBJ2-5; 11 bases match TRBD2. Per the germline V gene, CDR1 is SGHVS and CDR2 is FQNEAQ. J gave up 3 bases and V 2 bases, and 8 bases lay outside the gene matches. The CDR3 spans 17 residues. The CDR3 DNA sequence: TGTGCCAGCAGCTTAAGGATTACTAGCGGGAGAAAAGAGACCCAGTACTTC. Translated: CASSLRITSGRKETQYF. The full variable domain, completed using reference TRBV7-8 and TRBJ2-5, is GAGVSQSPRYKVAKRGQDVALRCDPISGHVSLFWYQQALGQGPEFLTYFQNEAQLDKSGLPSDRFFAERPEGSVSTLKIQRTQQEDSAVYLCASSLRITSGRKETQYFGPGTRLLVL.

V is TRBV5-6 and J is TRBJ2-1; 9 bases are a match to TRBD1. Per germline, CDR1 SGHDT and CDR2 YYEEEE. The CDR3 is 15 residues long. Germline trimming cut 3 bases from V and 4 bases from J; bases unmatched to any gene: 5. The CDR3 nucleotides are TGTGCCAGCAGCTCAGGGACAGGGAGGTACAATGAGCAGTTCTTC. Its translation is CASSSGTGRYNEQFF.

The chain employs TRBV27 and TRBJ1-2, with D unclear. V shed 2 bases and J shed 4 bases, with 8 bases lying between them. Germline V lookup: CDR1 MNHEY, CDR2 SMNVEV (reference sequence). This CDR3 comprises 13 residues. The CDR3 spells CASSLAGFYGYTF. CDR3 DNA: TGTGCCAGCAGTTTAGCGGGATTCTATGGCTACACCTTC.

The genes are TRBV5-1 and TRBJ2-1; D is possibly TRBD2 (5 bases). Germline CDR1 is SGHRS and CDR2 is YFSETQ. The V gene lost 0 bases and the J gene lost 1 base, with 8 bases spanning the gap. This CDR3 has 15 amino acids. The CDR3 protein is CASSLGGSSYNEQFF. The CDR3 DNA reads as TGCGCCAGCAGCTTGGGCGGGTCATCCTACAATGAGCAGTTCTTC. The variable domain in full, completed from reference TRBV5-1 and TRBJ2-1, reads KAGVTQTPRYLIKTRGQQVTLSCSPISGHRSVSWYQQTPGQGLQFLFEYFSETQRNKGNFPGRFSGRQFSNSRSEMNVSTLELGDSALYLCASSLGGSSYNEQFFGPGTRLTVL.

The rearrangement links TRBV3-1 (or the pseudogene TRBV3-2) to TRBJ1-3; a possible D gene is TRBD1 (5 bases). Germline assignment: CDR1 LGHDT and CDR2 YNNKEL (reference sequence). V was pared by 6 bases and J by 4 bases, with 13 bases between. The CDR3 has 14 amino acids. CDR3 DNA: TGTGCCAGCAGTGAAGGGGTTAGAGGAAACACCATATATTTT. It codes for CASSEGVRGNTIYF.

This clone occurred once. This rearrangement joins TRBV2 to TRBJ1-1, with 7 nucleotides matching TRBD1. CDR1 SNHLY and CDR2 FYNNEI come from the germline V gene. This CDR3 spans 13 amino acids. Trimming at V came to 6 bases and at J to 4 bases, leaving 5 bases not matched to a gene. Here the CDR3 reads CASRYRGGTEAFF. CDR3 sequence (DNA): TGTGCCAGCAGGTACAGGGGTGGCACTGAAGCTTTCTTT.

V is TRBV30 and J is TRBJ1-5; 9 nucleotides line up with TRBD1. This CDR3 is 14 amino acids long. The junction had 3 bases not matched to a gene; V was cut back by 2 bases and J by 4 bases. Germline V gives CDR1 GTSNPN, CDR2 SVGIG (reference sequence). This CDR3 is CAWSLGQGNQPQHF. DNA for the CDR3: TGTGCCTGGAGTCTGGGACAGGGTAATCAGCCCCAGCATTTT.

This clone came up once. The V call is TRBV14, the J call TRBJ1-2; D not certain. The CDR3 loop spans 13 amino acids. V dropped 2 bases and J dropped 0 bases, with 4 bases sitting between them. From germline, CDR1 is SGHDN and CDR2 FVKESK. DNA for the CDR3: TGTGCCAGCAGCCAACTACCTAACTATGGCTACACCTTC. Its translation is CASSQLPNYGYTF.

This clone was counted between two and nine times. The chain links TRBV28 to TRBJ2-2; D unclear. Germline CDR1 reads MDHEN; CDR2 reads SYDVKM. Trimming stripped 2 bases from V and 4 bases from J, with 14 bases between. The CDR3 is 16 residues long. The DNA of the CDR3 is TGTGCCAGCAGTTTAAGAGCCTACTTCGGCACCGGGGAGCTGTTTTTT. Translated: CASSLRAYFGTGELFF.

V gene TRBV5-6 combines with J gene TRBJ1-2; 7 bases are a match to TRBD1. The CDR3 has 14 amino acids. J was trimmed by 3 bases and V by 2 bases; bases with no gene match: 4. Germline V gives CDR1 SGHDT, CDR2 YYEEEE. The CDR3 reads CASSFPTGDYGYTF. CDR3 nucleotides: TGTGCCAGCAGCTTTCCTACAGGGGACTATGGCTACACCTTC.

This clone came up once. The rearrangement links TRBV11-3 to TRBJ2-3, with 8 bases matching TRBD1. Trimming took 5 bases from V and 3 from J; bases not matched to a gene: 4. Germline-derived CDR1 and CDR2 are SGHNT and YENEEA. The length of the CDR3 is 14 residues. CDR3 nucleotides: TGTGCCAGCAGCAGGGACAGGTATACAGATACGCAGTATTTT. It yields the protein CASSRDRYTDTQYF.

The V gene is TRBV2, the J gene TRBJ1-1, with 7 bases lining up with TRBD1. With 6 bases clipped from V and 0 bases from J, the junction kept 7 bases outside the gene matches. In germline, CDR1 is SNHLY, CDR2 FYNNEI. The CDR3 loop spans 15 amino acids. CDR3 loop: CASSKGGLMNTEAFF. CDR3 nucleotides: TGTGCCAGCAGCAAAGGGGGCCTCATGAACACTGAAGCTTTCTTT. Combining the CDR3 with reference TRBV2 and TRBJ1-1 gives the whole variable domain EPEVTQTPSHQVTQMGQEVILRCVPISNHLYFYWYRQILGQKVEFLVSFYNNEISEKSEIFDDQFSVERPDGSNFTLKIRSTKLEDSAMYFCASSKGGLMNTEAFFGQGTRLTVV.

This rearrangement joins TRBV7-9 to TRBJ1-1, with D tentatively TRBD1 (5 bases). Germline loops: CDR1 SEHNR, CDR2 FQNEAQ (reference sequence). The CDR3 has 11 residues. Deletions cut 2 bases from V and 8 bases from J, with 6 bases between. CDR3 loop: CASSLNREAFF. The CDR3 region has the DNA TGTGCCAGCAGCTTAAACAGGGAAGCTTTCTTT. The whole variable domain, remainder taken from reference TRBV7-9 and TRBJ1-1, is DTGVSQNPRHKITKRGQNVTFRCDPISEHNRLYWYRQTLGQGPEFLTYFQNEAQLEKSRLLSDRFSAERPKGSFSTLEIQRTEQGDSAMYLCASSLNREAFFGQGTRLTVV.

The rearrangement uses TRBV15 and TRBJ1-1, with 9 bases lining up with TRBD1. The CDR3 consists of 15 residues. The V gene's germline CDR1 is LNHNV and CDR2 YYDKDF (reference sequence). The ends lost 1 base at V and 4 bases at J; junction bases unmatched: 4. CDR3 coding DNA: TGTGCCACCAGCAGAGGGGGGACAGGGCCCACTGAAGCTTTCTTT. Translated, it gives CATSRGGTGPTEAFF.

The chain links TRBV18 to TRBJ1-6, with 8 bases identical to TRBD1. The CDR3 length is 14 residues. Germline V lookup: CDR1 KGHSH, CDR2 LQKENI. V gave up 5 bases and J gave up 3 bases; unmatched junction bases: 0. CDR3 DNA: TGTGCCAGCTCAGGACAGGGCTATAATTCACCCCTCCACTTT. Protein product: CASSGQGYNSPLHF.

Concerning this clone: At the DNA level, this CDR3 is encoded by other sequences in the same sample as well. In DNA form, the CDR3 reads TGTGCCAGCTCACCGCCGGGGTCTGGAAACACCATATATTTT. It specifies CASSPPGSGNTIYF. This chain links TRBV18 with TRBJ1-3, with D hard to call. The CDR3 covers 14 residues. The germline V and J ends were trimmed by 3 bases and 1 base, with 7 bases remaining between them. Germline values: CDR1 KGHSH, CDR2 LQKENI.